The 13 T cell receptor beta chains listed next were all sequenced from one sample in a study of blood T cell repertoires in COVID-19. The assay was immunoSEQ multiplex PCR, and TCRdb's table has in-frame clones only and misses some. Among 110,000 or so clones, around nine tenths were seen once, and the ten largest hold 6.5% to 10%. The sample comprised peripheral blood. These receptor sequences come from a woman in her seventies who had recovered from COVID-19.

The V call is TRBV7-2, the J call TRBJ2-7, with 7 bases fitting TRBD2. Germline V gene lookup returns CDR1 SGHTA and CDR2 FQGNSA. This CDR3 region has 17 residues. V trimming: 5 bases; J trimming: 0 bases; junction bases outside the gene matches: 13. CDR3 coding DNA: TGTGCCAGCAGCCCCACGTTGGTGCGGGGGAGCTCCTACGAGCAGTACTTC. It is translated as CASSPTLVRGSSYEQYF.

The rearrangement joins TRBV30 to TRBJ1-2; TRBD1 might be the D (5 bases). Germline V lookup: CDR1 GTSNPN, CDR2 SVGIG (reference sequence). The V end was cut by 7 bases, the J end by 4 bases, with 10 bases between. The CDR3 extends over 11 amino acids. The CDR3 region is CALFQGYGYTF. Written as DNA, the CDR3 is TGTGCCTTGTTCCAGGGCTATGGCTACACCTTC.

The rearrangement joins TRBV2 to TRBJ1-3; TRBD1 matches at 11 bases. Germline V lookup: CDR1 SNHLY, CDR2 FYNNEI. Trimming took 6 bases from V and 4 from J; bases not matched to a gene: 8. The CDR3 is 16 residues long. The CDR3 loop is CASRTGQGAGGNTIYF. CDR3 coding DNA: TGTGCCAGCAGAACCGGACAGGGGGCGGGAGGAAACACCATATATTTT.

The genes are TRBV7-3 and TRBJ2-3, with D possibly matching TRBD2 (6 bases). V was pared by 5 bases and J by 8 bases, with 17 bases between. The CDR3 extends over 14 amino acids. The germline V gene has CDR1 SGHTA and CDR2 FQGTGA. The CDR3 region has the DNA TGTGCCAGCAGCCGCAATACTAGCCCGAGTACGCAGTATTTT. As protein: CASSRNTSPSTQYF.

This CDR3 is CASSGNDRGLHEQFF. CDR3 in DNA: TGTGCCAGCAGCGGGAACGACAGGGGGCTCCATGAGCAGTTCTTC. This chain connects TRBV28 to TRBJ2-1, with 10 bases identical to TRBD1. This CDR3 is built from 15 residues. CDR1 and CDR2 (germline): MDHEN, SYDVKM. The junction had 10 bases not matched to a gene; V was cut back by 6 bases and J by 8 bases.

The rearrangement joins TRBV7-3 to TRBJ2-1, with TRBD2 as a possible D gene (6 bases). The V gene's germline CDR1 is SGHTA and CDR2 FQGTGA. The V and J ends lost 5 bases and 5 bases respectively, with 19 bases between them. This CDR3 has 16 amino acids. The CDR3 here is CASSLLSAGYDNEQFF. CDR3 DNA: TGTGCCAGCAGCCTTCTGTCGGCGGGATACGACAATGAGCAGTTCTTC. The full variable domain, rest sourced from reference TRBV7-3 and TRBJ2-1, is GAGVSQTPSNKVTEKGKYVELRCDPISGHTALYWYRQSLGQGPEFLIYFQGTGAADDSGLPNDRFFAVRPEGSVSTLKIQRTERGDSAVYLCASSLLSAGYDNEQFFGPGTRLTVL.

This clone came up once. This sequence joins TRBV5-1 and TRBJ1-1, with D perhaps matching TRBD1 (5 bases). The germline V gene has CDR1 SGHRS and CDR2 YFSETQ. Trimming cost V 0 bases and J 3 bases, with 9 bases left between them. This CDR3 comprises 14 residues. CDR3: CASSLVQGDTEAFF. In DNA, the CDR3 is TGCGCCAGCAGCTTGGTTCAAGGGGACACTGAAGCTTTCTTT. Full variable domain (remainder filled in from reference TRBV5-1 and TRBJ1-1): KAGVTQTPRYLIKTRGQQVTLSCSPISGHRSVSWYQQTPGQGLQFLFEYFSETQRNKGNFPGRFSGRQFSNSRSEMNVSTLELGDSALYLCASSLVQGDTEAFFGQGTRLTVV.

CDR3 sequence reads: CASSTGAYGYTF. The DNA for the CDR3 is TGTGCCAGCAGTACCGGTGCCTATGGCTACACCTTC. The chain couples TRBV25-1 to TRBJ1-2; D is unresolved. The CDR3 spans 12 residues. V was clipped by 5 bases and J by 4 bases, with 8 bases between them. The germline V gene encodes CDR1 MGHDK and CDR2 SYGVNS.

The chain joins TRBV6-2 or TRBV6-3 to TRBJ2-7; 12 nucleotides match TRBD2. The CDR3 is made up of 15 amino acids. Germline V gives CDR1 MNHEY, CDR2 SVGEGT. Losses at the gene ends were 6 bases for V and 6 bases for J; bases not matched to a gene: 9. The CDR3 region is CASSRQLAGGSEQYF. In nucleotides, the CDR3 is TGTGCCAGCAGCCGACAACTAGCGGGAGGAAGCGAGCAGTACTTC.

About this clone itself: An end of the junction does not agree with germline; a read error may underlie this. CDR3 DNA: TGTGCCATCACGGCAGGGCTGTTTACGGCCTTC. Protein sequence: CAITAGLFTAF. The chain recombines TRBV10-3 with TRBJ1-2; D might be TRBD1 (5 bases). The CDR3 length is 11 residues. Germline V gene data show CDR1 as ENHRY and CDR2 as SYGVKD.

The rearrangement joins TRBV19 to TRBJ2-3; D remains unclear. Deletions cut 1 base from V and 1 base from J, with 9 bases between. The length of the CDR3 is 15 residues. Germline CDR1 and CDR2: LNHDA and SQIVND (reference sequence). CDR3 residues: CASSIVASRTDTQYF. Written as DNA, the CDR3 is TGTGCCAGTAGTATAGTGGCCTCTCGCACAGATACGCAGTATTTT.

This clone was seen a single time. This sequence joins TRBV6-2 or TRBV6-3 and TRBJ2-5, with 7 bases lining up with TRBD2. CDR3 length: 16 residues. Germline lookup yields CDR1 MNHEY and CDR2 SVGEGT. The V segment lost 4 bases and the J segment 4 bases; nucleotides outside the gene matches: 12. The CDR3: CASSLGLAGAGETQYF. In nucleotides, the CDR3 is TGTGCCAGCAGTTTAGGTCTGGCGGGAGCTGGAGAGACCCAGTACTTC.

The J gene is TRBJ1-5, the V gene TRBV6-5; D is ambiguous. The CDR3 has 13 amino acids. Trimming stripped 8 bases from V and 6 bases from J, with 14 bases between. In germline, CDR1 is MNHEY, CDR2 SVGAGI. The CDR3, as DNA: TGTGCCAGCTCTTTACCAAACGGTCAGCCCCAGCATTTT. It codes for CASSLPNGQPQHF.